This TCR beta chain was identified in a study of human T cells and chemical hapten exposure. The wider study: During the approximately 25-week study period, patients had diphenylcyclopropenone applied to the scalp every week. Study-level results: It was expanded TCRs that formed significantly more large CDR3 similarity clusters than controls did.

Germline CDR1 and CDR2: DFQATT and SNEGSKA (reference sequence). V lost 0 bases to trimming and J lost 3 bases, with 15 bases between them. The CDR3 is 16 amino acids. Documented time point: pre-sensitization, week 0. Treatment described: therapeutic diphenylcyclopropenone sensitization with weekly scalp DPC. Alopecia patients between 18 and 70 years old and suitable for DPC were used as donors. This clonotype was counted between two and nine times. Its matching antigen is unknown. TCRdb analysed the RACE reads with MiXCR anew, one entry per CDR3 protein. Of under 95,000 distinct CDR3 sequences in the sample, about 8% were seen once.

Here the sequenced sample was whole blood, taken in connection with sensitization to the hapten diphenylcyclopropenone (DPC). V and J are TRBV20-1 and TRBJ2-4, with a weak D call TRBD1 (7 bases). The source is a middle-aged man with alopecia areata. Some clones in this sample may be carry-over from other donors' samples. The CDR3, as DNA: TGCAGTGCTAGAGAGAATCGGGGGACAGACAAAAACATTCAGTACTTC. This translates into CSARENRGTDKNIQYF.